The 27 T cell receptor beta chains below all came from one sample that was sequenced in a study of shared clonotypes between healthy human individuals. Sequenced by immunoSEQ multiplex PCR; TCRdb stores in-frame clones only, minus some. The table includes more than 1,200,000 clones, about 98.5% detected once. Sequenced sample: naive CD4+ T cells sorted from blood. The subset denotes: CD45RA+ positively selected. The receptors were gathered from a man aged 25-40 years in good health.

The V gene is TRBV7-2, the J gene TRBJ2-3; no reliable D call. V shed 3 bases and J shed 2 bases, with 3 bases lying between them. Germline V gives CDR1 SGHTA, CDR2 FQGNSA. CDR3 length equals 12 residues. The CDR3 loop reads CASSFLTDTQYF. The CDR3 nucleotides read TGTGCCAGCAGCTTCCTCACAGATACGCAGTATTTT.

The chain combines TRBV11-3 with TRBJ1-1; 9 bases line up with TRBD1. Germline CDR1 is SGHNT and CDR2 is YENEEA. This CDR3 contains 15 residues. Germline trimming cut 5 bases from V and 3 bases from J; bases unmatched to any gene: 7. DNA of the CDR3: TGTGCCAGCAGCGAGACGGGACAGGGTGACACTGAAGCTTTCTTT. It specifies CASSETGQGDTEAFF.

This rearrangement joins TRBV29-1 to TRBJ2-5, with 9 bases identical to TRBD2. With 6 bases clipped from V and 0 bases from J, the junction kept 17 bases outside the gene matches. In germline, CDR1 is SQVTM, CDR2 ANQGSEA. This CDR3 contains 18 residues. The CDR3 here is CSVGVPWLAGTNQETQYF. The CDR3 DNA is TGCAGCGTGGGGGTCCCGTGGCTAGCGGGGACTAACCAAGAGACCCAGTACTTC.

The J gene is TRBJ2-5, the V gene TRBV10-1; a weak D match, TRBD2 (5 bases). Germline V gene lookup returns CDR1 WNHNN and CDR2 SYGVQD (reference sequence). Trimming removed 4 bases at V and 5 bases at J, with 17 bases between. The CDR3 is made up of 15 amino acids. CDR3 residues: CASSADSTSLETQYF. The CDR3 DNA reads TGCGCCAGCAGTGCGGACTCAACATCTCTCGAGACCCAGTACTTC.

CDR3 coding DNA: TGTGCTAGTGCAAGTCTACGGACAGGGGCTAAGAACACTGAAGCTTTCTTT. Its translation: CASASLRTGAKNTEAFF. The V and J genes are TRBV12-5 and TRBJ1-1; 9 bases are shared with TRBD1. With V trimmed by 7 bases and J by 1 base, 13 bases remained unmatched. This CDR3 spans 17 amino acids. Germline V gene lookup returns CDR1 LGHNT and CDR2 FRNRAP.

This clone was seen only once. The chain employs TRBV5-5 and TRBJ1-2; TRBD1 agrees at 7 bases. Looked up from germline, CDR1 is SGHKS and CDR2 is YYEKEE (reference sequence). This CDR3 spans 16 amino acids. The V segment lost 4 bases and the J segment 5 bases; nucleotides outside the gene matches: 14. This chain's CDR3 is CASSLPSLRGQYGYTF. In DNA, the CDR3 is TGTGCCAGCAGCCTCCCTTCGTTACGGGGACAGTATGGCTACACCTTC.

CDR3: CASSLASGRPPSLEVQFF. The CDR3 bases are TGTGCCAGCAGCTTAGCTAGCGGGAGGCCTCCATCCCTAGAGGTGCAGTTCTTC. The chain couples TRBV11-3 to TRBJ2-1; 11 bases fit TRBD2. The germline V gene has CDR1 SGHNT and CDR2 YENEEA. V gave up 1 base and J gave up 12 bases; unmatched junction bases: 17. This CDR3 has 18 amino acids.

The chain uses TRBV7-6 and TRBJ1-1; tentatively, D is TRBD1 (5 bases). The CDR3 extends over 15 amino acids. Trimming shortened V by 3 bases and J by 0 bases, and 11 bases separated the two germline ends. Germline CDR1 reads SGHVS; CDR2 reads FNYEAQ. The CDR3 DNA reads as TGTGCCAGCAGCTTCCCAACAGGTATGAACACTGAAGCTTTCTTT. Its protein is CASSFPTGMNTEAFF.

For the CDR3, the DNA is TGTGCCAGCACTCAGGGGCCAACAGGGAACACCGGGGAGCTGTTTTTT. Translated: CASTQGPTGNTGELFF. The V gene is TRBV27, the J gene TRBJ2-2, with a possible D match to TRBD1 (6 bases). Trimming stripped 7 bases from V and 1 base from J, with 16 bases between. CDR3 length: 16 residues. The germline V gene encodes CDR1 MNHEY and CDR2 SMNVEV (reference sequence).

The V gene is TRBV7-7, the J gene TRBJ2-3; TRBD2 aligns across 15 bases. Per germline, CDR1 SSHAT and CDR2 FNYEAQ (reference sequence). With V trimmed by 6 bases and J by 6 bases, 7 bases remained unmatched. The CDR3 has 16 amino acids. As DNA, the CDR3 is TGTGCCAGCAGTCGTGGACTAGCGGGAGGGGCGGATACGCAGTATTTT. It specifies CASSRGLAGGADTQYF.

This clone was found once. The CDR3 spells CASSQDFRPGQGGNEQFF. As DNA, the CDR3 is TGCGCCAGCAGCCAAGATTTTCGACCGGGACAGGGAGGGAATGAGCAGTTCTTC. This sequence joins TRBV4-3 and TRBJ2-1, with TRBD1 matching 9 bases. The CDR3 loop spans 18 amino acids. Looked up from germline, CDR1 is LGHNA and CDR2 is YSLEER. J was trimmed by 7 bases and V by 0 bases; bases with no gene match: 13.

The V call is TRBV28, the J call TRBJ2-7, with TRBD2 identical over 8 bases. V gave up 6 bases and J gave up 7 bases; unmatched junction bases: 14. The germline CDR1 and CDR2 sequences are MDHEN and SYDVKM. The CDR3 covers 15 residues. CDR3 protein: CASRGAGVGFGEQYF. Here the CDR3 DNA reads TGTGCCAGCAGGGGAGCGGGAGTAGGTTTTGGGGAGCAGTACTTC.

In its sample, this clone was seen once. The chain links TRBV5-4 to TRBJ2-7, with D perhaps matching TRBD2 (5 bases). V was cut by 4 bases and J by 4 bases, with 12 bases left in between. Looked up from germline, CDR1 is SGHNT and CDR2 is YYREEE (reference sequence). The CDR3 is 13 amino acids. In DNA, the CDR3 is TGTGCCAGCAGCGTGGCTCGGGGATACGAGCAGTACTTC. Translation: CASSVARGYEQYF.

The V call is TRBV27, the J call TRBJ1-1; D unclear. The CDR3 is made up of 14 amino acids. Trimming shortened V by 6 bases and J by 4 bases, and 15 bases separated the two germline ends. Germline loops: CDR1 MNHEY, CDR2 SMNVEV (reference sequence). The CDR3 loop is CASRHTGEGTEAFF. The DNA of the CDR3 is TGTGCCAGCAGACACACTGGGGAGGGCACTGAAGCTTTCTTT.

This clone appeared a single time. This chain joins TRBV7-8 and TRBJ2-7; maybe TRBD2 (6 bases). V shed 4 bases and J shed 4 bases, with 26 bases lying between them. The V gene's germline CDR1 is SGHVS and CDR2 FQNEAQ. This CDR3 spans 18 amino acids. The CDR3 nucleotides read TGTGCCAGCAGCTCGGGAGTGGGGGTCCCCGCCTCAATATACGAGCAGTACTTC. Its protein is CASSSGVGVPASIYEQYF.

Only one count was recorded for this clone. The chain carries TRBV5-1 and TRBJ1-1; TRBD1 matches at 7 bases. The V segment lost 4 bases and the J segment 0 bases; nucleotides outside the gene matches: 6. The CDR3 extends over 15 amino acids. Germline CDR1 and CDR2: SGHRS and YFSETQ. This CDR3 is CASSIEQGMNTEAFF. The CDR3 DNA reads as TGCGCCAGCAGCATCGAACAGGGGATGAACACTGAAGCTTTCTTT. The whole variable domain, remainder taken from reference TRBV5-1 and TRBJ1-1, is KAGVTQTPRYLIKTRGQQVTLSCSPISGHRSVSWYQQTPGQGLQFLFEYFSETQRNKGNFPGRFSGRQFSNSRSEMNVSTLELGDSALYLCASSIEQGMNTEAFFGQGTRLTVV.

This sequence joins TRBV5-1 and TRBJ2-7, with TRBD2 matching 7 bases. The ends lost 8 bases at V and 2 bases at J; junction bases unmatched: 10. CDR1 and CDR2 from the germline V gene are SGHRS and YFSETQ. The CDR3 runs 14 residues. CDR3 nucleotide sequence: TGCGCCAGTCTTATTAGCGGGTCCACCTACGAGCAGTACTTC. Translation gives CASLISGSTYEQYF.

Worth noting for this clone: Sequence at one end of the junction differs from germline and may be a read error. The gene calls are TRBV15 and TRBJ2-1; D is uncertain. The germline V gene has CDR1 LNHNV and CDR2 YYDKDF (reference sequence). The CDR3 covers 13 residues. This CDR3 is CATSRDHVGAPVF. DNA for the CDR3: TGTGCCACCAGCAGAGATCATGTGGGCGCTCCGGTCTTC. Combining the CDR3 with reference TRBV15 and TRBJ2-1 gives the whole variable domain DAMVIQNPRYQVTQFGKPVTLSCSQTLNHNVMYWYQQKSSQAPKLLFHYYDKDFNNEADTPDNFQSRRPNTSFCFLDIRSPGLGDTAMYLCATSRDHVGAPVFGPGTRLTVL.

The chain employs TRBV18 and TRBJ1-1; 9 nucleotides match TRBD1. V shed 1 base, J shed 4 bases, and the junction held 7 bases outside the gene matches. This CDR3 is 16 amino acids long. Germline V gene data show CDR1 as KGHSH and CDR2 as LQKENI. CDR3 bases: TGTGCCAGCTCACCACTTACAGGGGGCGAGTTCACTGAAGCTTTCTTT. It specifies CASSPLTGGEFTEAFF.

The chain has TRBV18 and TRBJ1-1, with a tentative D call TRBD1 (6 bases). The CDR3 contains 14 residues. The V end was cut by 3 bases, the J end by 5 bases, with 13 bases between. CDR1 is KGHSH and CDR2 is LQKENI in the germline V gene. CDR3 protein: CASSPRGGQTEAFF. The CDR3 nucleotides are TGTGCCAGCTCACCCCGCGGGGGGCAGACTGAAGCTTTCTTT. Complete variable domain (other parts from reference TRBV18 and TRBJ1-1): NAGVMQNPRHLVRRRGQEARLRCSPMKGHSHVYWYRQLPEEGLKFMVYLQKENIIDESGMPKERFSAEFPKEGPSILRIQQVVRGDSAAYFCASSPRGGQTEAFFGQGTRLTVV.

V usage is TRBV28 and J usage is TRBJ1-5; no firm D call. Germline V gene lookup returns CDR1 MDHEN and CDR2 SYDVKM. V was shortened by 4 bases and J by 0 bases, with 4 bases between the two germline ends. The CDR3 is made up of 13 amino acids. Written as DNA, the CDR3 is TGTGCCAGCAGTTCCTTTAGCAATCAGCCCCAGCATTTT. It encodes CASSSFSNQPQHF.

The chain carries TRBV10-1 and TRBJ2-1, with D possibly being TRBD2 (5 bases). The CDR3 is made up of 15 amino acids. V dropped 4 bases and J dropped 7 bases, with 17 bases sitting between them. Germline CDR1 is WNHNN and CDR2 is SYGVQD (reference sequence). The CDR3 DNA sequence: TGCGCCAGCAGTGGCGGAGGTATAGGCAGGAATGAGCAGTTCTTC. Amino acids: CASSGGGIGRNEQFF.

The chain has TRBV6-6 and TRBJ2-7, with D tentatively TRBD1 (5 bases). Germline V lookup: CDR1 MNHNY, CDR2 SVGAGI (reference sequence). The ends were cut back, 1 base at V and 5 bases at J, with 12 bases in the middle. This CDR3 contains 14 residues. The DNA of the CDR3 is TGTGCCAGCAGTTACTGGACATTCAACAACGAGCAGTACTTC. This sequence encodes CASSYWTFNNEQYF.

The rearrangement links TRBV5-1 to TRBJ1-4; perhaps TRBD1 as D (5 bases). V lost 7 bases and J 5 bases, leaving 18 bases between the germline ends. Per germline, CDR1 SGHRS and CDR2 YFSETQ. CDR3 length: 15 residues. CDR3 amino acids: CASAKGPFDNEKLFF. CDR3 in DNA: TGCGCCAGCGCCAAGGGGCCGTTCGACAATGAAAAACTGTTTTTT.

CDR3 sequence: CASSLKDLNQETQYF. The CDR3 region has the DNA TGTGCCAGCAGCTTAAAAGACCTAAACCAAGAGACCCAGTACTTC. The V and J genes are TRBV13 and TRBJ2-5, with unresolved D. From germline, CDR1 is PRHDT and CDR2 FYEKMQ (reference sequence). Trimming cost V 2 bases and J 0 bases, with 10 bases left between them. This CDR3 spans 15 amino acids.

V gene TRBV5-6 combines with J gene TRBJ2-7; D is possibly TRBD2 (7 bases). The CDR3 is made up of 14 amino acids. CDR1 is SGHDT, CDR2 YYEEEE, per germline. The V end was cut by 8 bases, the J end by 9 bases, with 24 bases between. The CDR3 DNA follows: TGTGCCAGTCTCGACCGGGGGGCCCTATTGACGCAGTACTTC. Residues: CASLDRGALLTQYF.

This chain connects TRBV29-1 to TRBJ2-1, with D possibly matching TRBD2 (5 bases). V lost 5 bases, J lost 0 bases, and 20 bases lay in between. CDR1 and CDR2 (germline): SQVTM, ANQGSEA. The CDR3 runs to 17 residues. CDR3 nucleotide sequence: TGCAGCGTTCCCCTCCCGCCGGCGGGCCGCTCCTACAATGAGCAGTTCTTC. It specifies CSVPLPPAGRSYNEQFF.